Described below is a single TCR beta chain sequence and its context. What it binds is not known. These data come from a study of OX40 agonist ivuxolimab in advanced cancers. The wider study: Patients treated during dose escalation were battling hepatocellular carcinoma, melanoma, renal cell or head and neck cancer. A male proportion of over 70% was recorded, with mean age around 55 years and range about 20 to 90.

Study outcomes and limitations: Some nonresponders also had low normalized T-cell clonal expansion.

Using immunoSEQ multiplex PCR, the repertoire was profiled, and TCRdb retains in-frame clones only, with some absent. The sample records around 59,000 clones, approximately 90% being singletons. CDR1 SGHRS and CDR2 YFSETQ come from the germline V gene. The CDR3 is made up of 16 amino acids. V shed 4 bases and J shed 4 bases, with 20 bases lying between them. Sequencing was performed on CD4+ or CD8+ T cells sorted from blood, taken in a trial of the OX40 agonist ivuxolimab. This clonotype was sampled from an adult with an advanced solid tumor such as melanoma, head and neck, liver or kidney cancer. The chain joins TRBV5-1 to TRBJ2-5, with no clear D. In DNA, the CDR3 is TGCGCCAGCAGCCCCCCCGGAACAGACCTAGGAGAGACCCAGTACTTC. This sequence encodes CASSPPGTDLGETQYF. The variable domain in full, completed from reference TRBV5-1 and TRBJ2-5, reads KAGVTQTPRYLIKTRGQQVTLSCSPISGHRSVSWYQQTPGQGLQFLFEYFSETQRNKGNFPGRFSGRQFSNSRSEMNVSTLELGDSALYLCASSPPGTDLGETQYFGPGTRLLVL.